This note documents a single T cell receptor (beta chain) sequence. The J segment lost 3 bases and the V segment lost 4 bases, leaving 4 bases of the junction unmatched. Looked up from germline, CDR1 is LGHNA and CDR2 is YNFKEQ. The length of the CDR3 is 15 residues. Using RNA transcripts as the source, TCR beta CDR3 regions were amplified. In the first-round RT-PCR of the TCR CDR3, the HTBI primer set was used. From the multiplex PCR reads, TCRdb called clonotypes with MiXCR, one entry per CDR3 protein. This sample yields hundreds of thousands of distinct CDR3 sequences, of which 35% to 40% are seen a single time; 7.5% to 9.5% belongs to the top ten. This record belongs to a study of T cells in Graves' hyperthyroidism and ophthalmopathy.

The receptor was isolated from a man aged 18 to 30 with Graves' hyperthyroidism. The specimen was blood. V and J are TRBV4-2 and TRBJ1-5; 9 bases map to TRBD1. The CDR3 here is CASSRGQGLNQPQHF. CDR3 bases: TGTGCCAGCAGCCGGGGACAGGGCCTCAATCAGCCCCAGCATTTT.